This entry lists 26 T cell receptor beta chains sequenced from one sample in a study of T cells after yellow fever vaccination. TCRdb redid the calling of the 5' RACE reads with MiXCR, one entry per CDR3 protein. The sample holds 46,000 or so distinct CDR3 sequences, 5% to 8% seen once. The source material was PBMCs, either bulk or a sorted T-cell subset (CD4+, CD8+, memory, or dextramer-sorted; not recorded which), sampled 45 days after the yellow fever booster vaccination. The receptors here all came from a man between 25 and 39 years old who received the YFV17D yellow fever vaccine.

The V gene is TRBV20-1, the J gene TRBJ1-2; D is unresolved. The CDR3 consists of 11 residues. The V and J ends lost 5 bases and 3 bases respectively, with 7 bases between them. Germline V gene data show CDR1 as DFQATT and CDR2 as SNEGSKA (reference sequence). CDR3 in amino acids: CSAHTYYGYTF. In DNA, the CDR3 is TGCAGTGCTCATACTTACTATGGCTACACCTTC.

This clonotype was seen a handful of times. For the CDR3, the DNA is TGTGCCACCAGTGATTCCCGGGTTGTTGAGACCCAGTACTTC. This gives the protein CATSDSRVVETQYF. V usage is TRBV24-1 and J usage is TRBJ2-5, with no clear D. CDR1 KGHDR and CDR2 SFDVKD come from the germline V gene. Trimming removed 2 bases at V and 5 bases at J, with 11 bases between. The CDR3 length is 14 residues.

By its share, this clonotype is medium-sized. V gene TRBV7-9 combines with J gene TRBJ2-1; D gene uncertain. The germline CDR1 and CDR2 sequences are SEHNR and FQNEAQ (reference sequence). The CDR3 runs to 14 residues. V lost 1 base, J lost 6 bases, and 10 bases lay in between. The CDR3 here is CASSLGPGPNEQFF. For the CDR3, the DNA is TGTGCCAGCAGCTTAGGTCCCGGCCCCAATGAGCAGTTCTTC. Using reference TRBV7-9 and TRBJ2-1 for the parts outside the CDR3, the full variable domain is DTGVSQNPRHKITKRGQNVTFRCDPISEHNRLYWYRQTLGQGPEFLTYFQNEAQLEKSRLLSDRFSAERPKGSFSTLEIQRTEQGDSAMYLCASSLGPGPNEQFFGPGTRLTVL.

This clonotype has ten or more counts. V usage is TRBV7-2 and J usage is TRBJ1-5; 7 bases are a match to TRBD1. Germline CDR1 and CDR2: SGHTA and FQGNSA. V dropped 2 bases and J dropped 7; count of bases not matched to a gene: 8. The CDR3 spans 15 residues. CDR3 in DNA: TGTGCCAGCAGCTTAATTTGGGGACAGACGCAGCCCCAGCATTTT. Its protein is CASSLIWGQTQPQHF.

The chain employs TRBV12-3 or TRBV12-4 and TRBJ2-6; TRBD2 matches 8 bases. There are 17 residues in the CDR3. The V segment lost 2 bases and the J segment 3 bases; nucleotides outside the gene matches: 6. This chain's CDR3 is CASSLRGGGSGANVLTF. CDR3 nucleotides: TGTGCCAGCAGTTTAAGGGGCGGGGGGAGTGGGGCCAACGTCCTGACTTTC.

This clonotype showed up just a few times. This sequence joins TRBV7-2 and TRBJ1-3; D is possibly TRBD1 (5 bases). The V gene lost 1 base and the J gene lost 4 bases, with 14 bases spanning the gap. This CDR3 spans 16 amino acids. Germline assignment: CDR1 SGHTA and CDR2 FQGNSA. CDR3 protein: CASSLVAGRTGNTIYF. CDR3 nucleotide sequence: TGTGCCAGCAGCTTAGTGGCAGGGCGTACGGGAAACACCATATATTTT. Complete variable domain (other parts from reference TRBV7-2 and TRBJ1-3): GAGVSQSPSNKVTEKGKDVELRCDPISGHTALYWYRQSLGQGLEFLIYFQGNSAPDKSGLPSDRFSAERTGGSVSTLTIQRTQQEDSAVYLCASSLVAGRTGNTIYFGEGSWLTVV.

This clonotype was observed at least ten times. The chain recombines TRBV10-3 with TRBJ2-3; tentative D call: TRBD2 (5 bases). Per the germline V gene, CDR1 is ENHRY and CDR2 is SYGVKD. The CDR3 has 15 amino acids. V was shortened by 6 bases and J by 4 bases, with 17 bases between the two germline ends. The CDR3 region is CAIRDLGGHSDTQYF. For the CDR3, the DNA is TGTGCCATCAGGGATCTGGGCGGGCACTCAGATACGCAGTATTTT.

This clonotype was detected many times. This chain uses TRBV4-3 with TRBJ2-4, with D possibly matching TRBD1 (6 bases). V dropped 3 bases and J dropped 0 bases, with 12 bases sitting between them. The CDR3 length is 16 residues. Germline V gene data show CDR1 as LGHNA and CDR2 as YSLEER. DNA for the CDR3: TGCGCCAGCAGCCACTCCAGGGGTTTAGCCAAAAACATTCAGTACTTC. This sequence encodes CASSHSRGLAKNIQYF.

Many counts were recorded for this clonotype. The chain couples TRBV5-1 to TRBJ2-4; 7 nucleotides align to TRBD2. The CDR3 is 13 residues long. The germline V gene encodes CDR1 SGHRS and CDR2 YFSETQ. After removal of 4 bases from V and 8 bases from J, the junction contained 6 bases not matched to a gene. CDR3 amino acids: CASSLRGEDIQYF. CDR3 DNA sequence: TGCGCCAGCAGCCTTCGGGGGGAAGACATTCAGTACTTC.

This clonotype appeared many times. The CDR3 DNA is TGCAGTGCTAGTCCCGGGACATCCACCGGGGAGCTGTTTTTT. As protein: CSASPGTSTGELFF. The rearrangement uses TRBV20-1 and TRBJ2-2; TRBD1 is a possible D gene (6 bases). V lost 3 bases to trimming and J lost 4 bases, with 12 bases between them. CDR1 is DFQATT, CDR2 SNEGSKA, per germline (reference sequence). The CDR3 contains 14 residues.

This clonotype was detected ten times or more. The chain carries TRBV5-1 and TRBJ2-1, with D hard to call. The V gene's germline CDR1 is SGHRS and CDR2 YFSETQ. V gave up 6 bases and J gave up 3 bases, with 13 bases separating them. The CDR3 extends over 14 amino acids. DNA for the CDR3: TGCGCCAGCAACCCCCTGTCCCTCTACAATGAGCAGTTCTTC. It specifies CASNPLSLYNEQFF.

This clonotype was counted only a few times. This rearrangement joins TRBV11-1 to TRBJ2-5; a weak D match, TRBD2 (5 bases). V was pared by 7 bases and J by 5 bases, with 17 bases between. This CDR3 comprises 14 residues. Per the germline V gene, CDR1 is SGHAT and CDR2 is FQDESV (reference sequence). This chain's CDR3 is CASTPSDGVETQYF. In DNA, the CDR3 is TGTGCCAGCACCCCCAGCGACGGGGTTGAGACCCAGTACTTC.

This clonotype was picked up many times. The chain is built from TRBV7-2 and TRBJ2-1; D gene unclear. The ends were cut back, 1 base at V and 0 bases at J, with 10 bases in the middle. CDR1 and CDR2 from the germline V gene are SGHTA and FQGNSA. The CDR3 is made up of 16 amino acids. This CDR3 reads CASSLEGLSSYNEQFF. CDR3 nucleotide sequence: TGTGCCAGCAGCTTAGAGGGCTTGAGCTCCTACAATGAGCAGTTCTTC.

This clonotype counts as medium-sized. The chain joins TRBV20-1 to TRBJ2-1; D remains ambiguous. Per germline, CDR1 DFQATT and CDR2 SNEGSKA (reference sequence). There are 14 residues in the CDR3. The ends were cut back, 6 bases at V and 6 bases at J, with 18 bases in the middle. The CDR3 is CSATKAHGFNEQFF. The CDR3 bases are TGCAGTGCGACGAAGGCCCACGGGTTCAATGAGCAGTTCTTC.

The CDR3 nucleotides read TGTGCCAGCATCATACAGAGGGACTGCGAGCAGTACTTC. This translates into CASIIQRDCEQYF. The chain has TRBV6-2 or TRBV6-3 and TRBJ2-7; D is perhaps TRBD2 (6 bases). This CDR3 is built from 13 residues. In germline, CDR1 is MNHEY, CDR2 SVGEGT. Trimming removed 7 bases at V and 6 bases at J, with 16 bases between.

The rearrangement links TRBV4-2 to TRBJ2-7; D call uncertain. The CDR3 has 13 amino acids. Germline V gives CDR1 LGHNA, CDR2 YNFKEQ. The V and J ends lost 0 bases and 6 bases respectively, with 9 bases between them. The CDR3 nucleotides are TGTGCCAGCAGCCAAGAGAAAATAGTCGAGCAGTACTTC. Amino acid sequence: CASSQEKIVEQYF.

This chain uses TRBV15 with TRBJ2-7; D is perhaps TRBD1 or TRBD2 (5 bases each). Germline CDR1 is LNHNV and CDR2 is YYDKDF (reference sequence). V lost 1 base to trimming and J lost 6 bases, with 10 bases between them. This CDR3 comprises 13 residues. The CDR3 loop reads CATSRGETAEQYF. The DNA of the CDR3 is TGTGCCACCAGCAGAGGGGAGACAGCCGAGCAGTACTTC. Full variable domain (outside the CDR3, taken from reference TRBV15 and TRBJ2-7): DAMVIQNPRYQVTQFGKPVTLSCSQTLNHNVMYWYQQKSSQAPKLLFHYYDKDFNNEADTPDNFQSRRPNTSFCFLDIRSPGLGDTAMYLCATSRGETAEQYFGPGTRLTVT.

This clonotype was found a few times. The chain uses TRBV20-1 and TRBJ1-1; D ambiguous. With 6 bases removed from V and 1 base from J, the gap between germline ends came to 12 bases. The CDR3 loop spans 13 amino acids. Per germline, CDR1 DFQATT and CDR2 SNEGSKA (reference sequence). The CDR3 loop reads CSAPPAGNTEAFF. For the CDR3, the DNA is TGCAGTGCCCCCCCGGCAGGGAACACTGAAGCTTTCTTT.

A few counts support this clonotype. The J gene is TRBJ2-1, the V gene TRBV6-5; 10 bases line up with TRBD1. CDR3 length equals 17 residues. J gave up 9 bases and V 1 base, and 12 bases lay outside the gene matches. Germline V gene data show CDR1 as MNHEY and CDR2 as SVGAGI. The CDR3 protein is CASSYWLPGQGRGEQFF. CDR3 bases: TGTGCCAGCAGTTACTGGCTCCCGGGACAGGGGAGGGGTGAGCAGTTCTTC.

The V call is TRBV7-9, the J call TRBJ2-1; 9 bases agree with TRBD2. V shed 4 bases, J shed 7 bases, and the junction held 11 bases outside the gene matches. The germline V gene has CDR1 SEHNR and CDR2 FQNEAQ (reference sequence). The CDR3 runs to 16 residues. CDR3 sequence (DNA): TGTGCCAGCAGCTGGCCCACTAGCGGGCGAAGGAATGAGCAGTTCTTC. This sequence encodes CASSWPTSGRRNEQFF.

This clonotype came up many times. V usage is TRBV7-2 and J usage is TRBJ1-5; no reliable D call. Germline V gene lookup returns CDR1 SGHTA and CDR2 FQGNSA. CDR3 length: 15 amino acids. V was shortened by 1 base and J by 3 bases, with 10 bases between the two germline ends. In nucleotides, the CDR3 is TGTGCCAGCAGCTTAGATAGAGTGGACAATCAGCCCCAGCATTTT. Protein sequence: CASSLDRVDNQPQHF. Full variable domain (outside the CDR3, taken from reference TRBV7-2 and TRBJ1-5): GAGVSQSPSNKVTEKGKDVELRCDPISGHTALYWYRQSLGQGLEFLIYFQGNSAPDKSGLPSDRFSAERTGGSVSTLTIQRTQQEDSAVYLCASSLDRVDNQPQHFGDGTRLSIL.

This clonotype was seen at least ten times. This sequence joins TRBV2 and TRBJ1-5, with D maybe TRBD1 (5 bases). The CDR3 consists of 14 residues. Looked up from germline, CDR1 is SNHLY and CDR2 is FYNNEI. V lost 7 bases to trimming and J lost 5 bases, with 15 bases between them. The CDR3 here is CASMGRGQHQPQHF. Written as DNA, the CDR3 is TGTGCCAGCATGGGTAGGGGTCAGCATCAGCCCCAGCATTTT.

This clonotype appeared many times. The chain uses TRBV20-1 and TRBJ2-5, with TRBD1 matching over 8 bases. Germline CDR1 is DFQATT and CDR2 is SNEGSKA (reference sequence). The CDR3 has 15 residues. Germline trimming cut 5 bases from V and 5 bases from J; bases unmatched to any gene: 13. DNA of the CDR3: TGCAGTGCTCCCCCAGGGGGGACAGGCCTGGAGACCCAGTACTTC. Encoded protein: CSAPPGGTGLETQYF.

This clonotype was seen a handful of times. V gene TRBV11-1 combines with J gene TRBJ2-1; TRBD1 agrees at 9 bases. This CDR3 has 13 amino acids. Germline assignment: CDR1 SGHAT and CDR2 FQDESV (reference sequence). Trimming removed 0 bases from V and 13 bases from J; junction bases left unmatched: 4. This CDR3 reads CASSLAMGQGQFF. The CDR3, as DNA: TGTGCCAGCAGCTTAGCGATGGGACAGGGTCAGTTCTTC.

This clonotype was seen only a few times. J is TRBJ2-7 and V is TRBV6-1; TRBD1 matches 8 bases. The germline CDR1 and CDR2 sequences are MNHNS and SASEGT. Unmatched junction bases numbered 10, after V lost 6 bases and J lost 3 bases. The CDR3 has 15 amino acids. The DNA of the CDR3 is TGTGCCAGCAGGCCCGGGACAGGTATTAACTACGAGCAGTACTTC. Protein: CASRPGTGINYEQYF.

This clonotype was seen ten or more times. J is TRBJ1-2 and V is TRBV12-3 or TRBV12-4; tentative D call: TRBD1 (5 bases). Deletions cut 4 bases from V and 4 bases from J, with 16 bases between. The CDR3 sequence is 15 residues long. The CDR3 protein is CASSSEGVLGYGYTF. In DNA, the CDR3 is TGTGCCAGCAGTTCGGAAGGGGTCCTTGGCTATGGCTACACCTTC.